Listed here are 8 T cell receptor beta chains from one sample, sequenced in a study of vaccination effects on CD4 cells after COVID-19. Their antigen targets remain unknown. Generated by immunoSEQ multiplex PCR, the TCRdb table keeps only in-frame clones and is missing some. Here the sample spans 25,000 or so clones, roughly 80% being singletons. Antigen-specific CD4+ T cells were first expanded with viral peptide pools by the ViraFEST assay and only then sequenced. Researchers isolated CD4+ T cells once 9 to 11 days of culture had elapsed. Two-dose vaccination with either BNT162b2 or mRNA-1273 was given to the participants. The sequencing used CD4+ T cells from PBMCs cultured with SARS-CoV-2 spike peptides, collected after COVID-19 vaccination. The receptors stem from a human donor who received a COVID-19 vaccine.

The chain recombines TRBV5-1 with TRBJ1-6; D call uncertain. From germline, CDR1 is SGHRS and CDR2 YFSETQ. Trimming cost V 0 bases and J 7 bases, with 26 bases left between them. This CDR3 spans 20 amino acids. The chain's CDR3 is CASSLGSRLRTSPLNSPLHF. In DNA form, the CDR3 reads TGCGCCAGCAGCTTGGGTAGTCGGCTGCGAACCAGTCCTTTGAATTCACCCCTCCACTTT.

The CDR3, as DNA: TGTGCCAGCAGCAGACGCACAGGGGGCGAGTATAGTGTCGGCGAAAAACTGTTTTTT. Its translation: CASSRRTGGEYSVGEKLFF. The chain links TRBV7-2 to TRBJ1-4, with 9 bases matching TRBD1. J was trimmed by 8 bases and V by 5 bases; bases with no gene match: 21. Per the germline V gene, CDR1 is SGHTA and CDR2 is FQGNSA. The CDR3 has 19 amino acids.

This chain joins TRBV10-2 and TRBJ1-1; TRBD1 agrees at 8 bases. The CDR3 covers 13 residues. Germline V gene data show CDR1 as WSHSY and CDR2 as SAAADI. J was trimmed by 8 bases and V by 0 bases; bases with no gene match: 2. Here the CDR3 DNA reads TGCGCCAGCAGTGAGTCGCGGGACAGGGAAGCTTTCTTT. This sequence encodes CASSESRDREAFF.

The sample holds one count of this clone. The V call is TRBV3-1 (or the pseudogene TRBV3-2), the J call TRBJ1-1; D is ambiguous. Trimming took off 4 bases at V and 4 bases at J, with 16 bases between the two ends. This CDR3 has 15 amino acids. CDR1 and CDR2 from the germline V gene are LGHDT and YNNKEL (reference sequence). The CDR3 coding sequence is TGTGCCAGCAGCCCCTCGGATCTGATGGGCACTGAAGCTTTCTTT. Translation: CASSPSDLMGTEAFF.

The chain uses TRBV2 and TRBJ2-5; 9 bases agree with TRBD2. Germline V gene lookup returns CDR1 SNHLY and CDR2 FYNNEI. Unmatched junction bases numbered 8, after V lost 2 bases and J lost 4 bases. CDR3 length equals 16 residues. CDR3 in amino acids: CASSENSGSWGETQYF. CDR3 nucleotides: TGTGCCAGCAGTGAAAATAGCGGGAGCTGGGGAGAGACCCAGTACTTC.

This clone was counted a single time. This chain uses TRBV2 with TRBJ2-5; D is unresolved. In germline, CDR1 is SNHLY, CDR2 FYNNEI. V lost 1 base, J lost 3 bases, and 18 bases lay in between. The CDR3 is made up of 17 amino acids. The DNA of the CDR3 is TGTGCCAGCAGTGAAGTGAGTGGAATCGGTGGGGAAGAGACCCAGTACTTC. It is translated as CASSEVSGIGGEETQYF. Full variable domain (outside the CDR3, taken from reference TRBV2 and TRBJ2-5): EPEVTQTPSHQVTQMGQEVILRCVPISNHLYFYWYRQILGQKVEFLVSFYNNEISEKSEIFDDQFSVERPDGSNFTLKIRSTKLEDSAMYFCASSEVSGIGGEETQYFGPGTRLLVL.

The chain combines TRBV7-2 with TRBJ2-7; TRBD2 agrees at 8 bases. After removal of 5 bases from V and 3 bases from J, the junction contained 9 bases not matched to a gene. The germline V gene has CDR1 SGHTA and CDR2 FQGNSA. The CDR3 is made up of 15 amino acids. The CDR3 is CASSANLAGYYEQYF. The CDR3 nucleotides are TGTGCCAGCAGCGCAAATTTAGCGGGATACTACGAGCAGTACTTC. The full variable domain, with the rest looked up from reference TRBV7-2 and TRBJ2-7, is GAGVSQSPSNKVTEKGKDVELRCDPISGHTALYWYRQSLGQGLEFLIYFQGNSAPDKSGLPSDRFSAERTGGSVSTLTIQRTQQEDSAVYLCASSANLAGYYEQYFGPGTRLTVT.

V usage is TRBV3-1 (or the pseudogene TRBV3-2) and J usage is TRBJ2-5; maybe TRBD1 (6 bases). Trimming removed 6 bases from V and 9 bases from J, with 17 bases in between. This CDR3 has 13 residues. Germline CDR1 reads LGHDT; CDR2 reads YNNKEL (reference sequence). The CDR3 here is CASSLQGVGAQYF. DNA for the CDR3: TGTGCCAGCAGTTTACAGGGTGTCGGGGCCCAGTACTTC.